The 8 T cell receptor beta chains below all came from one sample that was sequenced in a study of control samples from healthy donors and cancer patients. Profiling relied on immunoSEQ multiplex PCR, and the TCRdb table lists in-frame clones only, not all of them. Of 150,000 to 200,000 clones in the sample, roughly 91% were seen once. Sample: blood. Receptor source: a woman younger than 45 in good health.

The rearrangement links TRBV28 to TRBJ1-2, with no clear D. The germline V and J ends were trimmed by 3 bases and 4 bases, with 3 bases remaining between them. This CDR3 spans 11 amino acids. Looked up from germline, CDR1 is MDHEN and CDR2 is SYDVKM. The DNA of the CDR3 is TGTGCCAGCAGTTTCCGCTATGGCTACACCTTC. This translates into CASSFRYGYTF.

The chain couples TRBV3-1 (or the pseudogene TRBV3-2) to TRBJ1-4; 10 positions agree with TRBD1. The J segment lost 5 bases and the V segment lost 2 bases, leaving 2 bases of the junction unmatched. CDR1 and CDR2 (germline): LGHDT, YNNKEL (reference sequence). The CDR3 runs to 15 residues. The chain's CDR3 is CASSQPGQGNEKLFF. CDR3 sequence (DNA): TGTGCCAGCAGCCAACCGGGACAGGGGAATGAAAAACTGTTTTTT.

The chain links TRBV11-3 to TRBJ2-1; D possibly matches TRBD1 or TRBD2 (5 bases each). Germline CDR1 and CDR2: SGHNT and YENEEA. The CDR3 is 13 residues long. V shed 5 bases and J shed 4 bases, with 9 bases lying between them. This chain's CDR3 is CASSRDGYNEQFF. CDR3 nucleotide sequence: TGTGCCAGCAGCAGGGACGGTTACAATGAGCAGTTCTTC.

The J gene is TRBJ1-4, the V gene TRBV7-8; 9 bases fit TRBD1. Looked up from germline, CDR1 is SGHVS and CDR2 is FQNEAQ. There are 19 residues in the CDR3. Trimming took 0 bases from V and 3 from J; bases not matched to a gene: 11. The CDR3 sequence is CASSLAVPGQGRPNEKLFF. The CDR3 region has the DNA TGTGCCAGCAGCTTAGCTGTACCGGGACAGGGAAGGCCTAATGAAAAACTGTTTTTT.

V usage is TRBV24-1 and J usage is TRBJ2-1; D is ambiguous. The germline CDR1 and CDR2 sequences are KGHDR and SFDVKD. The length of the CDR3 is 13 residues. V gave up 0 bases and J gave up 9 bases, with 8 bases separating them. CDR3 sequence reads: CATSDLRSSEQFF. The CDR3 DNA follows: TGTGCCACCAGTGATTTGCGGTCTAGTGAGCAGTTCTTC.

CDR3 protein: CASTIAGNTIYF. CDR3 nucleotide sequence: TGTGCCAGCACCATAGCGGGAAACACCATATATTTT. V is TRBV12-3 or TRBV12-4 and J is TRBJ1-3, with D unclear. Trimming cost V 7 bases and J 4 bases, with 8 bases left between them. CDR3 length: 12 amino acids.

The chain couples TRBV19 to TRBJ1-1; no firm D call. The CDR3 spans 15 residues. The germline V gene has CDR1 LNHDA and CDR2 SQIVND (reference sequence). V was cut by 3 bases and J by 5 bases, with 16 bases left in between. This CDR3 is CASSIRGRVETEAFF. CDR3 DNA: TGTGCCAGTAGTATTCGGGGTAGGGTTGAAACTGAAGCTTTCTTT.

This chain links TRBV4-3 with TRBJ2-7; 8 positions match TRBD1. Germline-derived CDR1 and CDR2 are LGHNA and YSLEER. The CDR3 extends over 16 amino acids. The V gene end was trimmed by 0 bases and the J gene end by 0 bases; junction bases not matched to a gene: 4. The CDR3 sequence: CASSQDRGTGSYEQYF. The CDR3 nucleotides read TGCGCCAGCAGCCAAGATCGCGGGACAGGCTCCTACGAGCAGTACTTC.